These 19 T cell receptor beta chains share one sample of origin, sequenced in a study of shared clonotypes between healthy human individuals. Assay used: immunoSEQ multiplex PCR; TCRdb lists only in-frame clones, some missing. The table has 2 million to 2.5 million clones, about 90% seen once. Sequences were obtained from naive CD4+ T cells from PBMCs. Subset indicated: CD45RA+ positively selected. The receptors originated from a young man in good health. Some clones in this sample may be carry-over from other donors' samples.

The chain is built from TRBV7-2 and TRBJ1-2; D possibly corresponds to TRBD1 (6 bases). The germline V gene encodes CDR1 SGHTA and CDR2 FQGNSA. The CDR3 runs 15 residues. V dropped 4 bases and J dropped 5 bases, with 17 bases sitting between them. Here the CDR3 DNA reads TGTGCCAGCAGCTACGGCCGGGGGCAGGATTATGGCTACACCTTC. Protein sequence: CASSYGRGQDYGYTF.

This clone was observed a single time. V is TRBV30 and J is TRBJ2-7, with D perhaps being TRBD1 or TRBD2 (5 bases each). The CDR3 has 19 amino acids. V was shortened by 0 bases and J by 2 bases, with 26 bases between the two germline ends. Germline V gene data show CDR1 as GTSNPN and CDR2 as SVGIG (reference sequence). The CDR3 bases are TGTGCCTGGAGTGTGCGTAGGACGGGACCCGGTAGAAACACCTACGAGCAGTACTTC. Encoded protein: CAWSVRRTGPGRNTYEQYF.

The chain is built from TRBV7-6 and TRBJ2-1; 11 bases map to TRBD2. Unmatched junction bases numbered 6, after V lost 4 bases and J lost 4 bases. This CDR3 contains 16 residues. CDR1 and CDR2 from the germline V gene are SGHVS and FNYEAQ. The CDR3 nucleotides are TGTGCCAGCAGCTCCTTGGCTAGCGGGGGGTACAATGAGCAGTTCTTC. Its translation: CASSSLASGGYNEQFF.

The chain carries TRBV6-5 and TRBJ2-5; D not resolved. The CDR3 totals 15 residues. Germline loops: CDR1 MNHEY, CDR2 SVGAGI. The V end was cut by 0 bases, the J end by 4 bases, with 12 bases between. CDR3: CASSYSMLSRETQYF. The DNA for the CDR3 is TGTGCCAGCAGTTACTCGATGTTGAGTAGAGAGACCCAGTACTTC.

The chain joins TRBV6-5 to TRBJ1-1; D may be TRBD1 (6 bases). V was clipped by 0 bases and J by 1 base, with 12 bases between them. CDR1 is MNHEY, CDR2 SVGAGI, per germline. There are 16 residues in the CDR3. The CDR3 bases are TGTGCCAGCAGTTACTCGTACTTGACAGGGAACACTGAAGCTTTCTTT. Translated: CASSYSYLTGNTEAFF.

The rearrangement uses TRBV7-2 and TRBJ2-3, with 8 nucleotides matching TRBD2. The ends lost 4 bases at V and 6 bases at J; junction bases unmatched: 9. The CDR3 covers 15 residues. Germline V gives CDR1 SGHTA, CDR2 FQGNSA. This chain's CDR3 is CASSSYSGAGDTQYF. Here the CDR3 DNA reads TGTGCCAGCAGCTCGTATAGCGGGGCAGGGGATACGCAGTATTTT. Looking up the rest from reference TRBV7-2 and TRBJ2-3 gives the full variable domain: GAGVSQSPSNKVTEKGKDVELRCDPISGHTALYWYRQSLGQGLEFLIYFQGNSAPDKSGLPSDRFSAERTGGSVSTLTIQRTQQEDSAVYLCASSSYSGAGDTQYFGPGTRLTVL.

The chain couples TRBV5-4 to TRBJ2-1, with D unclear. The V end was cut by 6 bases, the J end by 0 bases, with 16 bases between. The CDR3 runs 16 residues. Germline CDR1 reads SGHNT; CDR2 reads YYREEE (reference sequence). DNA for the CDR3: TGTGCCAGCACCTCACCGGGCGCGAGCTCCTACAATGAGCAGTTCTTC. Translated: CASTSPGASSYNEQFF. Drawing the rest from reference TRBV5-4 and TRBJ2-1, the complete variable domain is ETGVTQSPTHLIKTRGQQVTLRCSSQSGHNTVSWYQQALGQGPQFIFQYYREEENGRGNFPPRFSGLQFPNYSSELNVNALELDDSALYLCASTSPGASSYNEQFFGPGTRLTVL.

The J gene is TRBJ2-5, the V gene TRBV7-8; TRBD2 is a possible D gene (5 bases). CDR1 SGHVS and CDR2 FQNEAQ come from the germline V gene. This CDR3 is built from 15 residues. V gave up 5 bases and J gave up 1 base, with 14 bases separating them. In nucleotides, the CDR3 is TGTGCCAGCAGCGCTAGGCGGGTACCCCAAGAGACCCAGTACTTC. Its translation: CASSARRVPQETQYF.

The rearrangement links TRBV5-4 to TRBJ1-3; 8 bases align to TRBD1. Germline V gene sequence: CDR1 SGHNT, CDR2 YYREEE (reference sequence). V shed 4 bases, J shed 0 bases, and the junction held 12 bases outside the gene matches. The CDR3 consists of 18 residues. CDR3 bases: TGTGCCAGCAGCGTGATCGGGACAGGACCTTACTCTGGAAACACCATATATTTT. Translation: CASSVIGTGPYSGNTIYF.

The chain joins TRBV19 to TRBJ1-2; D ambiguous. There are 12 residues in the CDR3. V was trimmed by 9 bases and J by 5 bases, leaving 13 bases between them. Germline loops: CDR1 LNHDA, CDR2 SQIVND (reference sequence). In nucleotides, the CDR3 is TGTGCCAGCCCGAACCATTCTTATGGCTACACCTTC. Protein sequence: CASPNHSYGYTF.

The chain employs TRBV7-6 and TRBJ2-7; 8 bases agree with TRBD2. The germline gives CDR1 SGHVS, CDR2 FNYEAQ. After removal of 8 bases from V and 5 bases from J, the junction contained 8 bases not matched to a gene. This CDR3 region has 13 residues. The CDR3: CASSAGGSHEQYF. CDR3 in DNA: TGTGCCAGCTCGGCGGGGGGATCTCACGAGCAGTACTTC. The variable domain in full, with the rest retrieved from reference TRBV7-6 and TRBJ2-7, is GAGVSQSPRYKVTKRGQDVALRCDPISGHVSLYWYRQALGQGPEFLTYFNYEAQQDKSGLPNDRFSAERPEGSISTLTIQRTEQRDSAMYRCASSAGGSHEQYFGPGTRLTVT.

The chain couples TRBV2 to TRBJ2-2; 8 nucleotides line up with TRBD1. Germline V gives CDR1 SNHLY, CDR2 FYNNEI. Unmatched junction bases numbered 4, after V lost 4 bases and J lost 3 bases. There are 15 residues in the CDR3. The CDR3 loop is CASSGDRIHTGELFF. CDR3 nucleotide sequence: TGTGCCAGCAGTGGGGACAGGATCCACACCGGGGAGCTGTTTTTT.

This chain links TRBV5-1 with TRBJ2-7, with 15 bases matching TRBD2. Germline V CDR1 and CDR2: SGHRS, YFSETQ. J lost 6 bases, V lost 0 bases, and 1 base had no gene match. The CDR3 runs 15 residues. The CDR3 sequence is CASSLVGLAGGEQYF. The CDR3, as DNA: TGCGCCAGCAGCTTGGTGGGACTAGCGGGAGGCGAGCAGTACTTC.

The genes are TRBV28 and TRBJ1-2; D possibly corresponds to TRBD1 (5 bases). Trimming cost V 2 bases and J 8 bases, with 12 bases left between them. The CDR3 sequence is 13 residues long. The germline V gene encodes CDR1 MDHEN and CDR2 SYDVKM. CDR3 residues: CASSLMGVYGYTF. CDR3 nucleotides: TGTGCCAGCAGTTTAATGGGGGTCTACGGCTACACCTTC.

The gene calls are TRBV29-1 and TRBJ2-7; possibly TRBD2 for D (5 bases). CDR1 is SQVTM, CDR2 ANQGSEA, per germline. Trimming left V 6 bases short and J 6 bases short, with 18 bases between. This CDR3 has 13 residues. CDR3 loop: CSVEGSPWSEQYF. CDR3 nucleotide sequence: TGCAGCGTCGAGGGATCGCCCTGGTCCGAGCAGTACTTC.

The rearrangement uses TRBV5-1 and TRBJ1-2; D not resolved. Trimming took off 0 bases at V and 8 bases at J, with 11 bases between the two ends. Germline V gene lookup returns CDR1 SGHRS and CDR2 YFSETQ. The CDR3 covers 13 residues. In DNA form, the CDR3 reads TGCGCCAGCAGCTTGGGAGGCCTTAGAGGCTACACCTTC. As protein: CASSLGGLRGYTF.

The chain carries TRBV9 and TRBJ2-2; 11 nucleotides align to TRBD2. Looked up from germline, CDR1 is SGDLS and CDR2 is YYNGEE. The J segment lost 6 bases and the V segment lost 4 bases, leaving 11 bases of the junction unmatched. The CDR3 is made up of 17 amino acids. CDR3 in amino acids: CASSTWASGRRAGELFF. In nucleotides, the CDR3 is TGTGCCAGCAGCACATGGGCTAGCGGGAGGCGGGCCGGGGAGCTGTTTTTT.

The gene calls are TRBV4-2 and TRBJ2-5; TRBD2 matches 7 bases. Trimming removed 0 bases from V and 5 bases from J; junction bases left unmatched: 3. The germline CDR1 and CDR2 sequences are LGHNA and YNFKEQ. The CDR3 extends over 14 amino acids. The CDR3 sequence: CASSQERGSETQYF. In nucleotides, the CDR3 is TGTGCCAGCAGCCAAGAGCGGGGGTCCGAGACCCAGTACTTC.

The rearrangement uses TRBV11-2 and TRBJ2-5; D is ambiguous. From germline, CDR1 is SGHAT and CDR2 FQNNGV. Trimming took off 4 bases at V and 1 base at J, with 7 bases between the two ends. The CDR3 spans 13 residues. In DNA form, the CDR3 reads TGTGCCAGCAGCTCCTCTATCCAAGAGACCCAGTACTTC. Translation gives CASSSSIQETQYF.